This passage covers 22 T cell receptor beta chains from one sample sequenced in a study of blood T cell repertoires in COVID-19. TCRdb's copy holds only in-frame clones and misses some; the assay was immunoSEQ multiplex PCR. Seen here are around 250,000 clones, 80% to 85% observed once, and the top ten hold roughly 3.1%. What was sequenced was PBMCs or T cells enriched from blood (not recorded which). Receptors were obtained from a man aged 50 or older who had recovered from COVID-19.

This clone was seen a handful of times. The chain joins TRBV7-8 to TRBJ1-2; 10 nucleotides line up with TRBD1. The germline CDR1 and CDR2 sequences are SGHVS and FQNEAQ. Germline trimming cut 1 base from V and 8 bases from J; bases unmatched to any gene: 10. This CDR3 contains 16 residues. CDR3 amino acids: CASSLGTTTGGFGYTF. The DNA for the CDR3 is TGTGCCAGCAGCTTAGGTACCACGACAGGGGGCTTCGGCTACACCTTC.

Many counts were recorded for this clone. V usage is TRBV5-1 and J usage is TRBJ2-7; the match to TRBD1 covers 9 bases. CDR1 is SGHRS, CDR2 YFSETQ, per germline. This CDR3 is built from 15 residues. The V and J ends lost 5 bases and 5 bases, in that order; junction bases with no gene match: 11. CDR3 DNA: TGCGCCAGCAGTTACCCCGGGACAGGGTCCAACGAGCAGTACTTC. Protein sequence: CASSYPGTGSNEQYF.

The chain carries TRBV25-1 and TRBJ2-4; D not resolved. CDR3 length equals 11 residues. The ends were cut back, 5 bases at V and 8 bases at J, with 7 bases in the middle. Germline V gene sequence: CDR1 MGHDK, CDR2 SYGVNS. In DNA, the CDR3 is TGTGCCAGCAGTCCCCGGGACATTCAGTACTTC. This translates into CASSPRDIQYF.

The V call is TRBV10-1, the J call TRBJ2-1; 9 nucleotides align to TRBD1. CDR1 WNHNN and CDR2 SYGVQD come from the germline V gene (reference sequence). The CDR3 sequence is 13 residues long. The V segment lost 6 bases and the J segment 6 bases; nucleotides outside the gene matches: 3. This chain's CDR3 is CASSMDRGNEQFF. Here the CDR3 DNA reads TGCGCCAGCAGCATGGACAGGGGCAATGAGCAGTTCTTC.

This chain connects TRBV7-2 to TRBJ1-2; 10 bases match TRBD1. Germline V gene data show CDR1 as SGHTA and CDR2 as FQGNSA. V shed 5 bases and J 5 bases; nucleotides not matched to a gene: 5. The CDR3 is 14 residues long. The CDR3 loop is CASSPRTGGYGYTF. The CDR3 nucleotides read TGTGCCAGCAGCCCGAGGACAGGGGGGTATGGCTACACCTTC.

V gene TRBV19 combines with J gene TRBJ1-1; TRBD1 agrees at 9 bases. V gave up 4 bases and J gave up 6 bases; unmatched junction bases: 9. Germline CDR1 and CDR2: LNHDA and SQIVND (reference sequence). CDR3 size: 15 residues. The CDR3, as DNA: TGTGCCAGTAGTAGCCAACAGGGGGCGCGGCCTGAAGCTTTCTTT. Protein sequence: CASSSQQGARPEAFF.

This rearrangement joins TRBV19 to TRBJ1-3; tentatively, D is TRBD1 (6 bases). V lost 5 bases and J 4 bases, leaving 15 bases between the germline ends. The CDR3 is 15 amino acids. Germline V gene lookup returns CDR1 LNHDA and CDR2 SQIVND (reference sequence). CDR3 region: CASSFRGGVGNTIYF. CDR3 nucleotide sequence: TGTGCCAGTAGTTTCCGGGGGGGCGTCGGAAACACCATATATTTT.

J is TRBJ2-3 and V is TRBV19; TRBD2 matches at 7 bases. The CDR3 runs 16 residues. The ends lost 6 bases at V and 6 bases at J; junction bases unmatched: 15. Germline V lookup: CDR1 LNHDA, CDR2 SQIVND (reference sequence). CDR3 sequence reads: CASSPPRLADSDTQYF. The CDR3 region has the DNA TGTGCCAGTAGCCCCCCCCGACTAGCTGACTCGGATACGCAGTATTTT.

This chain links TRBV4-1 with TRBJ1-5; no reliable D call. This CDR3 is built from 18 residues. The germline V gene encodes CDR1 MGHRA and CDR2 YSYEKL. The V gene lost 0 bases and the J gene lost 3 bases, with 18 bases spanning the gap. CDR3 sequence: CASSQDHPDLFPNQPQHF. CDR3 nucleotide sequence: TGCGCCAGCAGCCAAGATCACCCTGACTTATTCCCCAATCAGCCCCAGCATTTT.

The chain couples TRBV11-2 to TRBJ2-7; TRBD2 matches at 10 bases. V trimming: 6 bases; J trimming: 3 bases; junction bases outside the gene matches: 11. Germline assignment: CDR1 SGHAT and CDR2 FQNNGV. The CDR3 has 16 amino acids. The CDR3, as DNA: TGTGCCAGCAGACTCTCTCTAGCGGGAGCGCGCTACGAGCAGTACTTC. Translation gives CASRLSLAGARYEQYF.

This chain uses TRBV27 with TRBJ1-1; TRBD1 aligns across 7 bases. This CDR3 region has 15 residues. J was trimmed by 3 bases and V by 6 bases; bases with no gene match: 10. From germline, CDR1 is MNHEY and CDR2 SMNVEV (reference sequence). DNA of the CDR3: TGTGCCAGCAGCATTAGGGGGCGCGGGTACACTGAAGCTTTCTTT. It yields the protein CASSIRGRGYTEAFF.

J is TRBJ1-2 and V is TRBV7-2; 8 positions match TRBD1. The V segment lost 5 bases and the J segment 6 bases; nucleotides outside the gene matches: 5. Germline V CDR1 and CDR2: SGHTA, FQGNSA. This CDR3 has 13 residues. The CDR3 is CASSPQGGDGYTF. The CDR3 bases are TGTGCCAGCAGCCCACAGGGGGGCGATGGCTACACCTTC.

The sample holds a few counts of this clone. V is TRBV6-6 and J is TRBJ1-1; D call uncertain. The V gene lost 5 bases and the J gene lost 6 bases, with 25 bases spanning the gap. Germline values: CDR1 MNHNY, CDR2 SVGAGI (reference sequence). The CDR3 runs to 17 residues. CDR3 amino acids: CASSPLGGSLSRPEAFF. Written as DNA, the CDR3 is TGTGCCAGCAGTCCTCTCGGAGGGTCCCTCTCCCGCCCTGAAGCTTTCTTT.

The chain carries TRBV4-1 and TRBJ2-1, with a possible D match to TRBD1 (7 bases). Germline lookup yields CDR1 MGHRA and CDR2 YSYEKL. This CDR3 is built from 12 residues. The ends were cut back, 0 bases at V and 15 bases at J, with 12 bases in the middle. The CDR3 protein is CASSQDPGGRFF. The CDR3 coding sequence is TGCGCCAGCAGCCAAGACCCAGGGGGGAGGTTCTTC.

The J gene is TRBJ2-7, the V gene TRBV9; possible D gene TRBD2, 6 bases. V was shortened by 3 bases and J by 0 bases, with 10 bases between the two germline ends. In germline, CDR1 is SGDLS, CDR2 YYNGEE. CDR3 length: 14 amino acids. The CDR3 protein is CASSGSSASYEQYF. The DNA for the CDR3 is TGTGCCAGCAGCGGTTCTAGCGCCTCCTACGAGCAGTACTTC.

This chain connects TRBV5-1 to TRBJ2-1; the match to TRBD1 covers 7 bases. Germline-derived CDR1 and CDR2 are SGHRS and YFSETQ. The CDR3 spans 15 residues. V trimming: 2 bases; J trimming: 4 bases; junction bases outside the gene matches: 6. Here the CDR3 DNA reads TGCGCCAGCAGCTTTGCCGGGACAGTATACAATGAGCAGTTCTTC. This gives the protein CASSFAGTVYNEQFF.

This sequence joins TRBV11-2 and TRBJ2-5; 9 bases map to TRBD1. The CDR3 is 14 amino acids. Germline V gives CDR1 SGHAT, CDR2 FQNNGV. The J segment lost 7 bases and the V segment lost 6 bases, leaving 9 bases of the junction unmatched. CDR3: CASRPTGGRGTQYF. Here the CDR3 DNA reads TGTGCCAGCAGACCTACAGGGGGCCGGGGGACCCAGTACTTC.

J is TRBJ2-7 and V is TRBV6-5, with 10 bases lining up with TRBD2. Germline V gene lookup returns CDR1 MNHEY and CDR2 SVGAGI. CDR3 length equals 16 residues. Germline trimming cut 0 bases from V and 3 bases from J; bases unmatched to any gene: 5. The CDR3 nucleotides read TGTGCCAGCAGTTACTCGAGTCTAGCGGGGGTCTACGAGCAGTACTTC. The encoded protein is CASSYSSLAGVYEQYF.

This clone was picked up many times. The gene calls are TRBV24-1 and TRBJ2-1, with 9 nucleotides matching TRBD2. With V trimmed by 6 bases and J by 6 bases, 8 bases remained unmatched. The germline V gene has CDR1 KGHDR and CDR2 SFDVKD. The CDR3 covers 15 residues. CDR3 DNA sequence: TGTGCCACCAGTCGGCGGGGGGGCCTGGGCAATGAGCAGTTCTTC. Translated, it gives CATSRRGGLGNEQFF.

This rearrangement joins TRBV19 to TRBJ2-7, with D possibly being TRBD2 (6 bases). The germline V and J ends were trimmed by 5 bases and 6 bases, with 17 bases remaining between them. This CDR3 region has 14 residues. Germline CDR1 and CDR2: LNHDA and SQIVND (reference sequence). CDR3 sequence reads: CASSHLISGGEQYF. The CDR3 bases are TGTGCCAGTAGTCATTTGATTAGCGGTGGCGAGCAGTACTTC.

The chain couples TRBV10-3 to TRBJ2-1; maybe TRBD2 (5 bases). Germline CDR1 and CDR2: ENHRY and SYGVKD. With 0 bases removed from V and 15 bases from J, the gap between germline ends came to 12 bases. The CDR3 runs 12 residues. The CDR3 is CAISESSGGGFF. The CDR3 coding sequence is TGTGCCATCAGTGAGTCGTCAGGAGGAGGGTTCTTC.

As for this clone: The sample contains more than one DNA sequence encoding this CDR3. V is TRBV3-1 (or the pseudogene TRBV3-2) and J is TRBJ2-1; D not certain. Germline V gene sequence: CDR1 LGHDT, CDR2 YNNKEL (reference sequence). The CDR3 has 11 residues. V shed 1 base and J shed 9 bases, with 4 bases lying between them. The CDR3 DNA sequence: TGTGCCAGCAGCCAAGGTCTTGAGCAGTTCTTC. Its protein product is CASSQGLEQFF.